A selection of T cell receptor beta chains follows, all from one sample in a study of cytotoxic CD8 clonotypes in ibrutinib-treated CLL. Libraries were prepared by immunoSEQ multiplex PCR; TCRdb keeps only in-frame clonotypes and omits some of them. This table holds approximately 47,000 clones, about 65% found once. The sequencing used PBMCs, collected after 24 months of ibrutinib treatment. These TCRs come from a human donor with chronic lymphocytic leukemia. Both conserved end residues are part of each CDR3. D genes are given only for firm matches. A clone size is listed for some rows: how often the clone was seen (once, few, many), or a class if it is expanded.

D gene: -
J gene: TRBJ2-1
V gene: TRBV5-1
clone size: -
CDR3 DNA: TGCGCCAGCAGCGGGGCAAAAGGTCTAGAGGGAGTCAGTGAGCAGTTCTTC
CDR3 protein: CASSGAKGLEGVSEQFF

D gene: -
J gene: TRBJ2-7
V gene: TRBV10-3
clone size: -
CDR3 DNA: TGTGCCATCAGTGTTTTTACAGGGACGGTGGGCGAGCAGTACTTC
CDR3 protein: CAISVFTGTVGEQYF

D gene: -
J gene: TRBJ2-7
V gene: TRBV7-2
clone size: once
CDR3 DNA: TGTGCCAGCAGCTTACCAGCAGGGCTCGGCGAGCAGTACTTC
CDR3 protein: CASSLPAGLGEQYF

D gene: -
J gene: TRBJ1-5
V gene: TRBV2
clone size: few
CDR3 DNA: TGTGCCAGCAGTTCGACAGGCAATAGCAATCAGCCCCAGCATTTT
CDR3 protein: CASSSTGNSNQPQHF

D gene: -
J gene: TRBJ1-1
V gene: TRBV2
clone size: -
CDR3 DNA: TGTGCCAGCAGTAGGGCAGGGAACGGTGAAGCTTTCTTT
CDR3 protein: CASSRAGNGEAFF

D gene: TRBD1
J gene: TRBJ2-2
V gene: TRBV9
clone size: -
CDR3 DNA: TGTGCCAGCAGCACCCGATCCAGGGGGCAGGGGACCGGGGAGCTGTTTTTT
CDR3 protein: CASSTRSRGQGTGELFF

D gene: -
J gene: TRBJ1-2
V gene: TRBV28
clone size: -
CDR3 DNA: TGTGCCAGCAGTTTATGGGACAGCAACTATGGCTACACCTTC
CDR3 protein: CASSLWDSNYGYTF

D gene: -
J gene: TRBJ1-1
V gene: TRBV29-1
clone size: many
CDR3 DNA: TGCAGCGTTGTCAGCATGAACACTGAAGCTTTCTTT
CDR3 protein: CSVVSMNTEAFF

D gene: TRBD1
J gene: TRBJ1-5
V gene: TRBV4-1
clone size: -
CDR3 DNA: TGCGCCAGCAGCCAAGGTATTGACAGGGGCCAGCCCCAGCATTTT
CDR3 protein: CASSQGIDRGQPQHF

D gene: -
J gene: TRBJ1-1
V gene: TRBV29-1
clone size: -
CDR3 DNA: TGCAGCGTCTCCGTCCTAGGCCAGGCGGCAGAAGCTTTCTTT
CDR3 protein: CSVSVLGQAAEAFF

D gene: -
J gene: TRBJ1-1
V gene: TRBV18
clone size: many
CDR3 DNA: TGTGCCAGCTCACCGACTACTACGAACACTGAAGCTTTCTTT
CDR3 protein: CASSPTTTNTEAFF

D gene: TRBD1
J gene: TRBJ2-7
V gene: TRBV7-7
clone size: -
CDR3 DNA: TGTGCTAGCAGCTTAGACAGGGGAAGCCCACCTCAGTACTTC
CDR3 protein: CASSLDRGSPPQYF

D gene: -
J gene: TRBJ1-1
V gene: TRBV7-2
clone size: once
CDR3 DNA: TGTGCCAGCAGCCAAGGACGGAATGAAGCTTTCTTT
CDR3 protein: CASSQGRNEAFF

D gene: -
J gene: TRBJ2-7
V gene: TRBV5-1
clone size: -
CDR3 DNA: TGCGCCAGCAGCTTGGATGGAGGAGGGGTGAGCTTCGAGCAGTACTTC
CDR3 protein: CASSLDGGGVSFEQYF

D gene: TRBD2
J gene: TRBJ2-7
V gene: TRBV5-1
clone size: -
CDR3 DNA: TGCGCCAGCAGCTTGGGTTGGGAGGGAGACGAGCAGTACTTC
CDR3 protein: CASSLGWEGDEQYF

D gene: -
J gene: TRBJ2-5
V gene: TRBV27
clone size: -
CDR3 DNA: TGTGCCAGCAGTTTATTCGCCCGCGTGGGCACACAAGAGACCCAGTACTTC
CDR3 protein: CASSLFARVGTQETQYF

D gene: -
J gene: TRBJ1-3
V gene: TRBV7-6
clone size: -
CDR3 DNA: TGTGCCAGCAGCGCGTTCAGGGCCCTCTCTGGAAACACCATATATTTT
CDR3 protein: CASSAFRALSGNTIYF

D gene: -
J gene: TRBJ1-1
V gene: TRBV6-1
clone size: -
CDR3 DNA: TGTGCCAGCAGTGTACCCAGGGGAGGCACTGAAGCTTTCTTT
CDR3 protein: CASSVPRGGTEAFF

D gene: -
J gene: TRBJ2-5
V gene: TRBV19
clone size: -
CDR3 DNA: TGTGCCAGCGCCCAGGGACACCAAGAGACCCAGTACTTC
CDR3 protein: CASAQGHQETQYF

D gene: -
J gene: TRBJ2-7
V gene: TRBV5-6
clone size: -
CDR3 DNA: TGTGCCAGCAGCCCAATGTCGTGGCAAGGGCCCATCTACGAGCAGTACTTC
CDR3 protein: CASSPMSWQGPIYEQYF

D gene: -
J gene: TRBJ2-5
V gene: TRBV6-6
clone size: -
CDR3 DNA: TGTGCCGGCGCAAAGGGGGAGGGGACCCAGTACTTC
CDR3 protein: CAGAKGEGTQYF

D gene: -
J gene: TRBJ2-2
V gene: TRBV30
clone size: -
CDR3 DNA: TGTGCCTGGAGTCGTGGACAGCTCGCGAACACCGGGGAGCTGTTTTTT
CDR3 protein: CAWSRGQLANTGELFF

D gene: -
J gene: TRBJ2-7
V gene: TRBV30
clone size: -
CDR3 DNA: TGTGCCTGGAGTTTCGGCTACGAGCAGTACTTC
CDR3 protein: CAWSFGYEQYF

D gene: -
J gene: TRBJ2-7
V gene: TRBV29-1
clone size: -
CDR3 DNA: TGCAGCGTAGAAGACAAACGCTCCTACGAGCAGTACTTC
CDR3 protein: CSVEDKRSYEQYF

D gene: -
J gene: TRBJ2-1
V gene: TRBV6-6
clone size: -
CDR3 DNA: TGTGCCAGCAGGCGGGCTGGGGAGCAGTTCTTC
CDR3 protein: CASRRAGEQFF

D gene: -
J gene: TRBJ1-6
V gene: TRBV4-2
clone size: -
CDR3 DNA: TGTGCCAGCAGCCCGCCATCGGCAGGGTGGAATTCACCCCTCCACTTT
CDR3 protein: CASSPPSAGWNSPLHF

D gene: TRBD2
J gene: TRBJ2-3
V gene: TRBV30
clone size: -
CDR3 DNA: TGTGCCTGGAGTCCTCCCGGACTAGCGGGGGGGCCTGTCGGCACAGATACGCAGTATTTT
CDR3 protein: CAWSPPGLAGGPVGTDTQYF

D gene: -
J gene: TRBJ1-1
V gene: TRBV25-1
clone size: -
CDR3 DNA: TGTGCCAGCAAGTTGGGACATAACACTGAAGCTTTCTTT
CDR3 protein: CASKLGHNTEAFF

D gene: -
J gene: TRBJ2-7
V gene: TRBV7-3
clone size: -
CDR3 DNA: TGTGCCAGCAGCTTAGGGGGGAGTGGCTACGAGCAGTACTTC
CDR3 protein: CASSLGGSGYEQYF

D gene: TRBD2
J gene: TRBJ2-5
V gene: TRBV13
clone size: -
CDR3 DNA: TGTGCCAGCAGCTTAGTCCTAGCGGGAGAAGAGACCCAGTACTTC
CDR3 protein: CASSLVLAGEETQYF

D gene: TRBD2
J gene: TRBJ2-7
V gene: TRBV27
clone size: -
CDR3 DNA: TGTGCCAGCAGCCAATACCCGCCCCGGACTAGCGGGGGTGTTCCGTACTTC
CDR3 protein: CASSQYPPRTSGGVPYF